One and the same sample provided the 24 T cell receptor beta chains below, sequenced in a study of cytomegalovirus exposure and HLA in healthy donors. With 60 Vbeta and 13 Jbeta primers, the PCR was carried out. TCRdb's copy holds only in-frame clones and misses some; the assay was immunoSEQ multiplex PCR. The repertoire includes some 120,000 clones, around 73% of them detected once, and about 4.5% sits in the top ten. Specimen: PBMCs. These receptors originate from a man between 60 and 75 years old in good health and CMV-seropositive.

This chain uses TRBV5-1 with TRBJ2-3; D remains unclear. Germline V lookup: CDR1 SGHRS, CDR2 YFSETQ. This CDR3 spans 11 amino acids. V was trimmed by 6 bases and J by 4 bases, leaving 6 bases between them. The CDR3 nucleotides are TGCGCCAGCAAGGCGGCAGATACGCAGTATTTT. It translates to CASKAADTQYF.

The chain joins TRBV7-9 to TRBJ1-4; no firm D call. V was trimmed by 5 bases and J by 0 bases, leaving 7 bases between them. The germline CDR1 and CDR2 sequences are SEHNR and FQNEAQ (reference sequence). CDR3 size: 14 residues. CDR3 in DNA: TGTGCCAGCAGCCCCCCTCCAACTAATGAAAAACTGTTTTTT. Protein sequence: CASSPPPTNEKLFF. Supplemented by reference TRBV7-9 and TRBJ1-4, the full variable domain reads DTGVSQNPRHKITKRGQNVTFRCDPISEHNRLYWYRQTLGQGPEFLTYFQNEAQLEKSRLLSDRFSAERPKGSFSTLEIQRTEQGDSAMYLCASSPPPTNEKLFFGSGTQLSVL.

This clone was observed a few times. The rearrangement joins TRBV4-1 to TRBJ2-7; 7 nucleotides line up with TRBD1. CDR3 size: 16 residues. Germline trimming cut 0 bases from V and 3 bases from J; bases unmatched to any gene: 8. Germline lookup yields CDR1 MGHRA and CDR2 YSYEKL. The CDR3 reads CASSQDKRQGNYEQYF. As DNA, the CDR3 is TGCGCCAGCAGCCAAGATAAGAGACAGGGAAACTACGAGCAGTACTTC.

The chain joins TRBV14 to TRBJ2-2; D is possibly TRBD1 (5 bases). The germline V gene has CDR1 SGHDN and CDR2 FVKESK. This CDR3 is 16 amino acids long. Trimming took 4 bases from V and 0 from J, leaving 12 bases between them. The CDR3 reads CASSRIRGANTGELFF. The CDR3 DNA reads TGTGCCAGCAGCCGTATTAGGGGCGCGAACACCGGGGAGCTGTTTTTT.

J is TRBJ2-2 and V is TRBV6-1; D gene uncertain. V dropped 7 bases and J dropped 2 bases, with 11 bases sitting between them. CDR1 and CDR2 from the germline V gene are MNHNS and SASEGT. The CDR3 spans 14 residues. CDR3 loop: CASNGRSNTGELFF. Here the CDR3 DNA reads TGTGCCAGCAACGGCAGGTCTAACACCGGGGAGCTGTTTTTT.

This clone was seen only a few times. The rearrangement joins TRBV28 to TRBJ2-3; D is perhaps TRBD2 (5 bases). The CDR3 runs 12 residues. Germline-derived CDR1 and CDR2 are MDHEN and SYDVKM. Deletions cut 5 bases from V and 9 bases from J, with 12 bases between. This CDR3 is CASSTETGTQYF. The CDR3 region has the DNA TGTGCCAGCAGTACCGAAACGGGGACGCAGTATTTT.

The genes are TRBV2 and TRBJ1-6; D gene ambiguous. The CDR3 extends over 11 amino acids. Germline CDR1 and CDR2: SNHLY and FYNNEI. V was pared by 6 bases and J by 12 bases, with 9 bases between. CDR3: CASRVLGPLHF. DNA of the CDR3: TGTGCCAGCAGGGTTCTAGGACCCCTCCACTTT.

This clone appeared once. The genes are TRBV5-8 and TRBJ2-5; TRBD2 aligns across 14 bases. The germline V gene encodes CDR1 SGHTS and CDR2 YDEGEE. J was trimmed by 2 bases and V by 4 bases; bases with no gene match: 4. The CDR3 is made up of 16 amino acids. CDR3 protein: CASSPGLAGGQETQYF. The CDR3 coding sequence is TGTGCCAGCAGCCCAGGACTAGCGGGGGGACAAGAGACCCAGTACTTC.

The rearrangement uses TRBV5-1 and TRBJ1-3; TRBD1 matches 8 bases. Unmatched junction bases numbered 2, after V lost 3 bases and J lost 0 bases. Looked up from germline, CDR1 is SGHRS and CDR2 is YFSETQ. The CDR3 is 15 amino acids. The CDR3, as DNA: TGCGCCAGCAGCTGGGGACAGGCCTCTGGAAACACCATATATTTT. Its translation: CASSWGQASGNTIYF.

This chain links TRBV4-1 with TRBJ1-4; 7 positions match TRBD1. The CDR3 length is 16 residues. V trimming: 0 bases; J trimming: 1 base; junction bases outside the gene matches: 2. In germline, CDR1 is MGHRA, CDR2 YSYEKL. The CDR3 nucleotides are TGCGCCAGCAGCCAAGACGACAGGGAAACTAATGAAAAACTGTTTTTT. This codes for CASSQDDRETNEKLFF.

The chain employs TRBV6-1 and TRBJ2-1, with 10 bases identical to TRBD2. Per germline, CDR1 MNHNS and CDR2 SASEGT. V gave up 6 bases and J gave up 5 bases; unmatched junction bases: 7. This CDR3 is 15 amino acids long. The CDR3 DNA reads TGTGCCAGCAGCTTCTCTAGCGGGGGTCACAATGAGCAGTTCTTC. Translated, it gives CASSFSSGGHNEQFF.

CDR3 bases: TGTGCCAGCAGCTTGTCAGGACAGGGGCTCTACGAGCAGTACTTC. Protein sequence: CASSLSGQGLYEQYF. V usage is TRBV5-4 and J usage is TRBJ2-7; 9 bases match TRBD1. Per germline, CDR1 SGHNT and CDR2 YYREEE (reference sequence). CDR3 length: 15 amino acids. The V segment lost 1 base and the J segment 3 bases; nucleotides outside the gene matches: 5.

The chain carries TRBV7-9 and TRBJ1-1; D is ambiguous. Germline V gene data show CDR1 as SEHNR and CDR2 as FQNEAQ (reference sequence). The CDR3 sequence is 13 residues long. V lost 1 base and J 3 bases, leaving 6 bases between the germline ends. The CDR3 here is CASSLVLDTEAFF. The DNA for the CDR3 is TGTGCCAGCAGCTTAGTACTGGACACTGAAGCTTTCTTT.

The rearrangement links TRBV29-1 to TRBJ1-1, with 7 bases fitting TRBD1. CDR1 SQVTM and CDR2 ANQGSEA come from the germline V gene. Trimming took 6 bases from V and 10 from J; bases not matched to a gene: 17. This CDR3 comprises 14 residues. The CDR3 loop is CSVDPTGAGAGAFF. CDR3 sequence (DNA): TGCAGCGTGGATCCTACAGGGGCGGGCGCTGGAGCTTTCTTT.

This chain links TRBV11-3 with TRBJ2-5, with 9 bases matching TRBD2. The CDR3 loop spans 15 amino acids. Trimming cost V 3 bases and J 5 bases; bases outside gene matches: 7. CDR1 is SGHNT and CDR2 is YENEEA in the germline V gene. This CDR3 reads CASSLRGGAGETQYF. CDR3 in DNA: TGTGCCAGCAGCTTGCGCGGGGGGGCCGGGGAGACCCAGTACTTC.

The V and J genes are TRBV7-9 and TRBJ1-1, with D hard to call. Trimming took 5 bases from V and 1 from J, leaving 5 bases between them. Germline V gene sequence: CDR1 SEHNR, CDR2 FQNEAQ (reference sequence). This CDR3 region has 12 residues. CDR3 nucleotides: TGTGCCAGCAGCACAGAGAACACTGAAGCTTTCTTT. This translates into CASSTENTEAFF.

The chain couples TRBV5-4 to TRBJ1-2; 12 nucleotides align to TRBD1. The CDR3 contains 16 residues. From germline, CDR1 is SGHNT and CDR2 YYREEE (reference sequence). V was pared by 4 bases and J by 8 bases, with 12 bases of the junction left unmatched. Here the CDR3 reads CASSLYVGQGARGYTF. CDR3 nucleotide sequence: TGTGCCAGCAGCCTCTACGTGGGACAGGGGGCACGGGGCTACACCTTC.

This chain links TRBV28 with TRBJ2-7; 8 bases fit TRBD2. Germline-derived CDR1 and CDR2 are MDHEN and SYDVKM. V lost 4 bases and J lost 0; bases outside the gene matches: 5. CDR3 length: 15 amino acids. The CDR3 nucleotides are TGTGCCAGCAGTTCCCACGCGGGGGGCTCCTACGAGCAGTACTTC. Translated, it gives CASSSHAGGSYEQYF.

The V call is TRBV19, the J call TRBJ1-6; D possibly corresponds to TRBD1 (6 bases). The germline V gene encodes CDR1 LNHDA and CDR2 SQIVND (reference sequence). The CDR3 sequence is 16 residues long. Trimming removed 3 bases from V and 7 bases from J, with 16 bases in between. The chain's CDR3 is CASSILPGAMNSPLHF. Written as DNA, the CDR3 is TGTGCCAGTAGTATTCTGCCAGGGGCTATGAATTCACCCCTCCACTTT.

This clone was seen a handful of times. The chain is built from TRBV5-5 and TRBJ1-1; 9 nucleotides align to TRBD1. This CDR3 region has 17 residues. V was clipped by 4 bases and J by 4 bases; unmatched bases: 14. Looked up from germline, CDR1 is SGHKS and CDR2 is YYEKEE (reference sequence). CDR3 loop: CASSPGTGFESATEAFF. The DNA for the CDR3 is TGTGCCAGCAGCCCCGGGACAGGGTTCGAGTCGGCCACTGAAGCTTTCTTT.

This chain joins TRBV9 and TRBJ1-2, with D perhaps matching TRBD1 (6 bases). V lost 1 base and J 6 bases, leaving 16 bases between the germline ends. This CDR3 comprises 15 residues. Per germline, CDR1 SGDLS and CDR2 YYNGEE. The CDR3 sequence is CASSVQSTGYNGYTF. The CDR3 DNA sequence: TGTGCCAGCAGCGTACAAAGCACAGGGTATAATGGCTACACCTTC. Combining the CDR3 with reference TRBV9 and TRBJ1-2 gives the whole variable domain DSGVTQTPKHLITATGQRVTLRCSPRSGDLSVYWYQQSLDQGLQFLIQYYNGEERAKGNILERFSAQQFPDLHSELNLSSLELGDSALYFCASSVQSTGYNGYTFGSGTRLTVV.

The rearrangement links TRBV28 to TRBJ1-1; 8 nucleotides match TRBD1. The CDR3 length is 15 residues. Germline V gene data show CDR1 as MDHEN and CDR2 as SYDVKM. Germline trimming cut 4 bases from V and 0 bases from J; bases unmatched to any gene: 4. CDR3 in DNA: TGTGCCAGCAGTTCTACAGGGGGAATGAACACTGAAGCTTTCTTT. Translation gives CASSSTGGMNTEAFF.

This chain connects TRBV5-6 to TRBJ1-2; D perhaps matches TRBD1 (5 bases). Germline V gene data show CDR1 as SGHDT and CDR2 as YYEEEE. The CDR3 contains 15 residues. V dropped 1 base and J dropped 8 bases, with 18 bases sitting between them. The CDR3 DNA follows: TGTGCCAGCAGCTTGCTGGGGACGGAGGGTTGGGGCTACACCTTC. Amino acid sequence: CASSLLGTEGWGYTF.

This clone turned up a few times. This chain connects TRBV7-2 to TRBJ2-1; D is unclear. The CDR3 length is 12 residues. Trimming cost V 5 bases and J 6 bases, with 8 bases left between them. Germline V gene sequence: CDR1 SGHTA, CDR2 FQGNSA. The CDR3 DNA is TGTGCCAGCAGCGTACTGTTCAATGAGCAGTTCTTC. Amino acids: CASSVLFNEQFF.